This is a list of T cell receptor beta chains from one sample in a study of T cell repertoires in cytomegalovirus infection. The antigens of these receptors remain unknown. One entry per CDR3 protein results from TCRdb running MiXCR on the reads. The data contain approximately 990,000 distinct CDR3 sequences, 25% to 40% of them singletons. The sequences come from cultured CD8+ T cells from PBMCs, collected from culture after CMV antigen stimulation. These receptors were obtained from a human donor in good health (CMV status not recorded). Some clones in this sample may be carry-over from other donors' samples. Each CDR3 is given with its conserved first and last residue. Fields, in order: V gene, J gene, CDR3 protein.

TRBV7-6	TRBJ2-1	CANTPEGGGNEQFF
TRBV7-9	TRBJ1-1	CASSLVTANTEAFF
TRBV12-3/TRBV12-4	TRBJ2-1	CASSSTGWVYNEQFF
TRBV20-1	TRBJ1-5	CSADVGELDSNQPQHF
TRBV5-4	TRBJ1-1	CASSLGQPAFF
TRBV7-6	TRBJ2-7	CASSLQGQGEQYF
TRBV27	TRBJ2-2	CASRFGVAGELFF
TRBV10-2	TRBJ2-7	CASKQGGYEQYF
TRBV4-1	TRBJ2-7	CASSQAGLAGGLDEQYF
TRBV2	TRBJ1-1	CASSDPGGRNTEAFF
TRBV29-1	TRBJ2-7	CSVQGPPYEQYF
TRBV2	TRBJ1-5	CASSEAIYSNQPQHF
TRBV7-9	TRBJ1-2	CASSLYGDSRNGYTF
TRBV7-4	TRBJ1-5	CASSLDNQLQHF
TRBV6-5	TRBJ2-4	CATGGARAKNIQYF
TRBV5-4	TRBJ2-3	CASSLELATDTQYF
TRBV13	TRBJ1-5	CASSLGPRGQPQHF
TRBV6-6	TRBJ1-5	CASGIKDAGPNQPQHF
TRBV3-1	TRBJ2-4	CASSQEGAGLAKNIQYF
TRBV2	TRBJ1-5	CAVGWGGSNQPQHF
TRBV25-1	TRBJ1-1	CASSVLHGGSTEAFF
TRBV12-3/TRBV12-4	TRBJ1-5	CASSVSGSQPQHF
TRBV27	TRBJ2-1	CASSLGGTANNEQFF
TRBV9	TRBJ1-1	CASRKTGLETEAFF
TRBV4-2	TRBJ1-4	CASSQDFWGQGNEKLFF